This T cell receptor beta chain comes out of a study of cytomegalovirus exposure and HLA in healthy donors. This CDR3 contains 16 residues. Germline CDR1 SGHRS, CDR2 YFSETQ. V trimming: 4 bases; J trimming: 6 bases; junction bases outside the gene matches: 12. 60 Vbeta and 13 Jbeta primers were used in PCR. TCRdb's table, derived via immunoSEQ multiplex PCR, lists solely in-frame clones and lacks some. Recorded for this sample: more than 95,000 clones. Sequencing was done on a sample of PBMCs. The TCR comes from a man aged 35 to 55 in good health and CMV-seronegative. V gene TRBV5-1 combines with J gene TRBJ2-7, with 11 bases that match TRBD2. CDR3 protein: CASSPARTSGSGEQYF. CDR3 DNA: TGCGCCAGCAGCCCTGCCCGGACTAGCGGGTCGGGCGAGCAGTACTTC.